Listed below are T cell receptor beta chains from one sample, sequenced in a study of blood T cells in healthy people across ages. Using its own MiXCR run on the 5' RACE reads, TCRdb lists one record per CDR3 protein. The sample includes hundreds of thousands of distinct CDR3 sequences, roughly 44% of them seen just once. The specimen sequenced was blood. The receptors stem from a man in his sixties in good health. Each CDR3 is given with its conserved first and last residue. A D gene is named only where the DNA matches it firmly. Clone size, where shown, is once, few, many, or a class for clones that have expanded.

size: NA; length: 15; D: TRBD2; V: TRBV7-2; J: TRBJ2-7; CDR3: CATKRSSGGAREQYF; DNA: TGTGCCACCAAAAGGTCTAGCGGGGGGGCACGGGAGCAGTACTTC
size: few; length: 16; D: TRBD1; V: TRBV5-1; J: TRBJ2-5; CDR3: CASSKTGTEFRETQYF; DNA: TGCGCCAGCAGCAAAACCGGGACAGAGTTCAGGGAGACCCAGTACTTC
size: NA; length: 16; D: NA; V: TRBV15; J: TRBJ2-6; CDR3: CATSSRRGSGANVLTF; DNA: TGTGCCACCAGCAGTAGGAGGGGCTCTGGGGCCAACGTCCTGACTTTC
size: NA; length: 17; D: NA; V: TRBV12-5; J: TRBJ1-5; CDR3: CASGLVLVQYSNQPQHF; DNA: TGTGCTAGTGGTTTGGTACTGGTACAGTATAGCAATCAGCCCCAGCATTTT
size: few; length: 13; D: TRBD1; V: TRBV20-1; J: TRBJ2-7; CDR3: CSARAGGFYEQYF; DNA: TGCAGTGCTAGGGCAGGGGGTTTCTACGAGCAGTACTTC
size: many; length: 11; D: NA; V: TRBV11-2; J: TRBJ2-1; CDR3: CASSLVNEQFF; DNA: TGTGCCAGCAGCTTAGTGAATGAGCAGTTCTTC
size: once; length: 12; D: TRBD2; V: TRBV27; J: TRBJ2-2; CDR3: CASSWGGGELFF; DNA: TGTGCCAGCAGTTGGGGGGGAGGGGAGCTGTTTTTT
size: few; length: 13; D: TRBD2; V: TRBV12-3/TRBV12-4; J: TRBJ2-5; CDR3: CASTPSGDGTQYF; DNA: TGTGCCAGCACCCCTAGCGGGGATGGGACCCAGTACTTC
size: many; length: 15; D: NA; V: TRBV4-1; J: TRBJ2-5; CDR3: CASSQGAGHQETQYF; DNA: TGCGCCAGCAGCCAAGGCGCGGGTCACCAAGAGACCCAGTACTTC
size: NA; length: 14; D: NA; V: TRBV9; J: TRBJ2-6; CDR3: CASSVFSGANVLTF; DNA: TGTGCCAGCAGCGTATTCTCTGGGGCCAACGTCCTGACTTTC
size: NA; length: 14; D: NA; V: TRBV12-3/TRBV12-4; J: TRBJ2-1; CDR3: CASSLRTHRSEQFF; DNA: TGTGCCAGCAGCCTGAGGACGCATAGAAGTGAGCAGTTCTTC
size: NA; length: 13; D: TRBD1; V: TRBV4-3; J: TRBJ1-1; CDR3: CASRGQTNTEAFF; DNA: TGCGCCAGCAGGGGACAGACGAACACTGAAGCTTTCTTT
size: NA; length: 17; D: NA; V: TRBV12-3/TRBV12-4; J: TRBJ2-1; CDR3: CASSLEFSAQGWGEQFF; DNA: TGTGCCAGCAGTCTCGAATTTAGCGCCCAGGGGTGGGGTGAGCAGTTCTTC
size: NA; length: 15; D: NA; V: TRBV7-2; J: TRBJ1-6; CDR3: CASSSQGISNSPLHF; DNA: TGTGCCAGCAGCTCGCAGGGTATAAGTAATTCACCCCTCCACTTT
size: many; length: 17; D: TRBD2; V: TRBV2; J: TRBJ2-7; CDR3: CATLGLAGGRLTYEQYF; DNA: TGTGCCACCCTGGGACTAGCGGGGGGGCGGCTAACCTACGAGCAGTACTTC
size: NA; length: 19; D: TRBD2; V: TRBV7-9; J: TRBJ2-1; CDR3: CASSTRGSRGLAGYNEQFF; DNA: TGTGCCAGCAGCACGAGGGGTTCGCGCGGCCTAGCGGGGTACAATGAGCAGTTCTTC
size: NA; length: 15; D: TRBD1; V: TRBV4-1; J: TRBJ1-5; CDR3: CASSKRTGGNQPQHF; DNA: TGCGCCAGCAGCAAGAGGACAGGGGGAAATCAGCCCCAGCATTTT
size: NA; length: 14; D: NA; V: TRBV5-1; J: TRBJ2-7; CDR3: CASSFAETVYEQYF; DNA: TGCGCCAGCAGCTTCGCCGAGACAGTTTACGAGCAGTACTTC
size: NA; length: 15; D: TRBD1; V: TRBV2; J: TRBJ2-7; CDR3: CASSEGDRFTYEQYF; DNA: TGTGCCAGCAGTGAGGGGGACAGGTTTACCTACGAGCAGTACTTC
size: NA; length: 17; D: TRBD2; V: TRBV7-6; J: TRBJ2-7; CDR3: CASSPESGGWSSYEQYF; DNA: TGTGCCAGCAGCCCAGAAAGCGGGGGATGGAGCTCCTACGAGCAGTACTTC
size: NA; length: 14; D: TRBD1; V: TRBV27; J: TRBJ1-2; CDR3: CASSSPGQGGGYTF; DNA: TGTGCCAGCAGTTCCCCCGGGCAGGGGGGAGGCTACACCTTC
size: NA; length: 14; D: NA; V: TRBV2; J: TRBJ1-2; CDR3: CASRRHRTNYGYTF; DNA: TGTGCCAGCAGACGACACCGGACTAACTATGGCTACACCTTC
size: NA; length: 11; D: TRBD2; V: TRBV29-1; J: TRBJ2-3; CDR3: CSAGRDQPGYF; DNA: TGCAGCGCGGGGAGGGATCAACCCGGGTATTTT
size: few; length: 14; D: TRBD1; V: TRBV7-2; J: TRBJ2-7; CDR3: CASSQDRGGNEQYF; DNA: TGTGCCAGCAGCCAGGACAGGGGAGGTAACGAGCAGTACTTC
size: NA; length: 18; D: TRBD2; V: TRBV5-1; J: TRBJ2-5; CDR3: CASSPGSIAGGLQETQYF; DNA: TGCGCCAGCAGCCCAGGATCGATAGCGGGGGGACTCCAAGAGACCCAGTACTTC
size: NA; length: 11; D: NA; V: TRBV7-8; J: TRBJ2-7; CDR3: CASRSVLTQYF; DNA: TGTGCCAGCAGATCTGTCCTCACCCAGTACTTC
size: NA; length: 11; D: NA; V: TRBV20-1; J: TRBJ2-3; CDR3: CSASGSGTQYF; DNA: TGCAGTGCTAGCGGGTCGGGTACGCAGTATTTT
size: NA; length: 11; D: NA; V: TRBV6-2/TRBV6-3; J: TRBJ2-5; CDR3: CANTQGETQYF; DNA: TGTGCCAACACCCAAGGGGAGACCCAGTACTTC
size: few; length: 19; D: TRBD1; V: TRBV4-1; J: TRBJ1-4; CDR3: CASSHPGTGGGLANEKLFF; DNA: TGCGCCAGCAGCCATCCCGGGACAGGGGGCGGTTTGGCTAATGAAAAACTGTTTTTT
size: NA; length: 14; D: TRBD1; V: TRBV12-3/TRBV12-4; J: TRBJ2-7; CDR3: CASRDRGPYNEQYF; DNA: TGTGCCAGCAGAGACAGGGGGCCCTACAATGAGCAGTACTTC
size: NA; length: 12; D: NA; V: TRBV18; J: TRBJ2-7; CDR3: CASSRVMGEQYF; DNA: TGTGCCAGCTCTAGGGTGATGGGCGAGCAGTACTTC
size: few; length: 15; D: NA; V: TRBV4-1; J: TRBJ2-5; CDR3: CASSQEWLAQETQYF; DNA: TGCGCCAGCAGCCAAGAGTGGCTAGCCCAAGAGACCCAGTACTTC
size: few; length: 14; D: NA; V: TRBV9; J: TRBJ1-6; CDR3: CASSVGFGASPLHF; DNA: TGTGCCAGCAGCGTAGGTTTTGGGGCTTCACCCCTCCACTTT
size: NA; length: 15; D: TRBD2; V: TRBV7-2; J: TRBJ2-7; CDR3: CASSWSRAGAYEQYF; DNA: TGTGCCAGCAGCTGGAGCCGAGCGGGAGCCTACGAGCAGTACTTC
size: NA; length: 15; D: TRBD2; V: TRBV5-1; J: TRBJ2-1; CDR3: CASSVRRGAGNEQFF; DNA: TGCGCCAGCAGCGTCAGGCGGGGGGCTGGCAATGAGCAGTTCTTC
size: few; length: 14; D: TRBD2; V: TRBV11-2; J: TRBJ2-5; CDR3: CASSLLAGKETQYF; DNA: TGTGCCAGCAGCTTACTAGCGGGGAAAGAGACCCAGTACTTC
size: NA; length: 14; D: NA; V: TRBV6-5; J: TRBJ1-2; CDR3: CASSYRRDYYGYTF; DNA: TGTGCCAGCAGTTACCGGAGGGACTACTATGGCTACACCTTC
size: NA; length: 13; D: TRBD1; V: TRBV27; J: TRBJ1-2; CDR3: CASSDQGGYGYTF; DNA: TGTGCCAGCAGTGATCAGGGGGGGTATGGCTACACCTTC
size: NA; length: 17; D: NA; V: TRBV7-9; J: TRBJ2-6; CDR3: CASSFSQVLSGANVLTF; DNA: TGTGCCAGCAGCTTTTCCCAGGTTTTGTCCGGGGCCAACGTCCTGACTTTC
size: NA; length: 13; D: NA; V: TRBV20-1; J: TRBJ2-3; CDR3: CSAPRGQTDTQYF; DNA: TGCAGTGCTCCTCGAGGACAGACAGATACGCAGTATTTT
size: NA; length: 15; D: NA; V: TRBV4-2; J: TRBJ2-1; CDR3: CASSQVRTENNEQFF; DNA: TGTGCCAGCAGCCAAGTTCGGACAGAAAACAATGAGCAGTTCTTC
size: NA; length: 17; D: NA; V: TRBV24-1; J: TRBJ2-3; CDR3: CATSDWPSEGFTDTQYF; DNA: TGTGCCACCAGTGATTGGCCAAGCGAGGGGTTCACAGATACGCAGTATTTT
size: NA; length: 15; D: NA; V: TRBV12-3/TRBV12-4; J: TRBJ2-3; CDR3: CASSLGLGGTDTQYF; DNA: TGTGCCAGCAGTTTAGGGCTAGGGGGCACAGATACGCAGTATTTT
size: NA; length: 16; D: TRBD1; V: TRBV2; J: TRBJ2-1; CDR3: CASSDPGDRGLREQFF; DNA: TGTGCCAGCAGTGATCCGGGGGACAGGGGGCTACGTGAGCAGTTCTTC